This T cell receptor beta chain was recorded in a study of cytomegalovirus exposure and HLA in healthy donors. Overall study findings and caveats: Later analysis identified a missense DCLRE1C variant that was linked to TCR beta V- and J-gene trimming. It was confirmed in vitro that a few of the CMV-associated chains were specific for CMV antigens.

Worth noting for this clone: The antigen is unknown.

The study ran its PCR with 60 Vbeta and 13 Jbeta primers. Using immunoSEQ multiplex PCR, the repertoire was profiled, and TCRdb retains in-frame clones only, with some absent. The profile covers roughly 180,000 clones, with roughly four fifths appearing a single time and 4.5% to 5.5% taken by the ten largest. This CDR3 comprises 13 residues. Trimming removed 4 bases at V and 8 bases at J, with 14 bases between. The germline CDR1 and CDR2 sequences are KGHSH and LQKENI. The sequenced sample consisted of PBMCs. This TCR derives from a girl between 5 and 17 years old in good health and CMV-seropositive. The rearrangement joins TRBV18 to TRBJ1-2; possible D gene TRBD1, 5 bases. CDR3 bases: TGTGCCAGCTCACGGCAGGGAAGAGACGGCTACACCTTC. This translates into CASSRQGRDGYTF.